Below, 20 T cell receptor beta chains from the same sample are listed, as sequenced in a study of cytomegalovirus exposure and HLA in healthy donors. This PCR relied on a set of 60 Vbeta primers and 13 Jbeta primers. TCRdb keeps only in-frame clones here, not all; method: immunoSEQ multiplex PCR. The profile covers 270,000 or so clones, with roughly 88% appearing a single time and 3% to 4% taken by the ten largest. Input material: PBMCs. The source is a man between 40 and 49 years old in good health and CMV-seropositive.

This clone was found once. The chain uses TRBV9 and TRBJ2-1; D may be TRBD2 (5 bases). The CDR3 is made up of 15 amino acids. Germline V gene data show CDR1 as SGDLS and CDR2 as YYNGEE. Trimming removed 0 bases at V and 2 bases at J, with 9 bases between. The CDR3 coding sequence is TGTGCCAGCAGCGTAGGGAGCGGTGCCTACAATGAGCAGTTCTTC. It yields the protein CASSVGSGAYNEQFF.

The gene calls are TRBV9 and TRBJ2-1, with a possible D match to TRBD2 (6 bases). This CDR3 contains 15 residues. The V and J ends lost 3 bases and 8 bases respectively, with 18 bases between them. CDR1 and CDR2 from the germline V gene are SGDLS and YYNGEE. CDR3 in amino acids: CASSAAGTPVDEQFF. The DNA of the CDR3 is TGTGCCAGCAGCGCGGCCGGGACTCCGGTGGATGAGCAGTTCTTC. Full variable domain (rest looked up from reference TRBV9 and TRBJ2-1): DSGVTQTPKHLITATGQRVTLRCSPRSGDLSVYWYQQSLDQGLQFLIQYYNGEERAKGNILERFSAQQFPDLHSELNLSSLELGDSALYFCASSAAGTPVDEQFFGPGTRLTVL.

The rearrangement links TRBV12-5 to TRBJ2-1; 7 bases align to TRBD2. Trimming at V came to 4 bases and at J to 9 bases, leaving 9 bases not matched to a gene. Germline CDR1 reads LGHNT; CDR2 reads FRNRAP. The CDR3 covers 14 residues. Here the CDR3 DNA reads TGTGCTAGTGGTTCTAGCGGAGGGATGAGTGAGCAGTTCTTC. This codes for CASGSSGGMSEQFF.

The rearrangement uses TRBV6-5 and TRBJ2-7; the match to TRBD1 covers 8 bases. The ends lost 6 bases at V and 5 bases at J; junction bases unmatched: 9. Germline V gene lookup returns CDR1 MNHEY and CDR2 SVGAGI. CDR3 length equals 14 residues. The CDR3 sequence: CASSLPGTGNEQYF. CDR3 coding DNA: TGTGCCAGCAGCTTACCCGGGACAGGAAACGAGCAGTACTTC.

This clone was detected once. The gene calls are TRBV28 and TRBJ2-7, with 9 bases matching TRBD1. Germline V gene sequence: CDR1 MDHEN, CDR2 SYDVKM. V gave up 4 bases and J gave up 2 bases; unmatched junction bases: 6. The CDR3 length is 15 residues. In nucleotides, the CDR3 is TGTGCCAGCAGTTCCATCACAGGGGGCCCCTACGAGCAGTACTTC. Amino acids: CASSSITGGPYEQYF.

The chain carries TRBV5-1 and TRBJ1-2, with TRBD1 identical over 9 bases. Germline assignment: CDR1 SGHRS and CDR2 YFSETQ. The length of the CDR3 is 13 residues. J gave up 4 bases and V 4 bases, and 2 bases lay outside the gene matches. CDR3 loop: CASSPTGGYGYTF. Here the CDR3 DNA reads TGCGCCAGCAGCCCGACAGGGGGCTATGGCTACACCTTC.

The V gene is TRBV27, the J gene TRBJ2-6; 9 nucleotides match TRBD1. V shed 1 base and J 0 bases; nucleotides not matched to a gene: 4. The CDR3 totals 18 residues. CDR1 and CDR2 (germline): MNHEY, SMNVEV (reference sequence). The CDR3 coding sequence is TGTGCCAGCAGTTTATGGGGGACAGGGAGCTCTGGGGCCAACGTCCTGACTTTC. Its translation is CASSLWGTGSSGANVLTF.

The chain employs TRBV6-6 and TRBJ1-2; possibly TRBD1 for D (5 bases). Germline lookup yields CDR1 MNHNY and CDR2 SVGAGI (reference sequence). V was pared by 0 bases and J by 3 bases, with 14 bases between. The CDR3 is 16 amino acids. CDR3 protein: CASSYSSLQGDYGYTF. The CDR3 DNA reads as TGTGCCAGCAGTTACTCGTCTTTGCAGGGCGACTATGGCTACACCTTC.

V is TRBV5-6 and J is TRBJ2-5; tentative D call: TRBD1 (5 bases). The V gene lost 6 bases and the J gene lost 1 base, with 16 bases spanning the gap. Germline-derived CDR1 and CDR2 are SGHDT and YYEEEE. The CDR3 contains 15 residues. The CDR3 bases are TGTGCCAGCACCTACTACACAGGTTCCCAAGAGACCCAGTACTTC. It codes for CASTYYTGSQETQYF.

This clone has only a few counts. The chain has TRBV14 and TRBJ1-4; 7 nucleotides align to TRBD1. Germline-derived CDR1 and CDR2 are SGHDN and FVKESK. With V trimmed by 4 bases and J by 3 bases, 2 bases remained unmatched. The CDR3 spans 14 residues. Here the CDR3 DNA reads TGTGCCAGCAGCCGACAGGGTTCTAATGAAAAACTGTTTTTT. Translating gives CASSRQGSNEKLFF.

The table lists this clone with a few counts. The chain is built from TRBV6-1 and TRBJ1-2, with 9 nucleotides matching TRBD1. Germline CDR1 and CDR2: MNHNS and SASEGT. V was pared by 4 bases and J by 5 bases, with 11 bases of the junction left unmatched. This CDR3 has 16 amino acids. Here the CDR3 DNA reads TGTGCCAGCAGTGGGGACAGGGCGCCCTTTCGTTATGGCTACACCTTC. This codes for CASSGDRAPFRYGYTF.

The chain is built from TRBV7-8 and TRBJ2-7, with D tentatively TRBD2 (5 bases). The germline V and J ends were trimmed by 5 bases and 4 bases, with 9 bases remaining between them. Germline V gene data show CDR1 as SGHVS and CDR2 as FQNEAQ. CDR3 length: 12 residues. The CDR3 DNA follows: TGTGCCAGCAGCGTGCCGGGATACGAGCAGTACTTC. This encodes CASSVPGYEQYF.

The rearrangement uses TRBV10-3 and TRBJ2-5; D is perhaps TRBD2 (5 bases). The CDR3 is 14 amino acids. Per the germline V gene, CDR1 is ENHRY and CDR2 is SYGVKD. The V and J ends lost 6 bases and 5 bases respectively, with 16 bases between them. The CDR3, as DNA: TGTGCCATCAGGGGAGAAGGTCTCTGGGAGACCCAGTACTTC. It yields the protein CAIRGEGLWETQYF.

This CDR3 reads CASSLDPGRNTGELFF. CDR3 sequence (DNA): TGCGCCAGCAGCTTGGATCCAGGAAGGAACACCGGGGAGCTGTTTTTT. This sequence joins TRBV5-1 and TRBJ2-2, with D uncertain. The CDR3 runs to 16 residues. The germline V and J ends were trimmed by 0 bases and 1 base, with 10 bases remaining between them. CDR1 is SGHRS, CDR2 YFSETQ, per germline.

The chain combines TRBV27 with TRBJ2-7; 10 nucleotides match TRBD1. This CDR3 spans 19 amino acids. Germline-derived CDR1 and CDR2 are MNHEY and SMNVEV (reference sequence). Unmatched junction bases numbered 18, after V lost 1 base and J lost 6 bases. The CDR3 spells CASSLFFSSLGTGDGEQYF. CDR3 DNA: TGTGCCAGCAGTTTATTTTTCTCGTCGTTGGGGACAGGGGATGGCGAGCAGTACTTC.

The V gene is TRBV11-2, the J gene TRBJ2-3; 7 nucleotides line up with TRBD1. Germline V gives CDR1 SGHAT, CDR2 FQNNGV. The CDR3 spans 17 residues. The V gene end was trimmed by 1 base and the J gene end by 0 bases; junction bases not matched to a gene: 7. This chain's CDR3 is CASSLAHRGISTDTQYF. Written as DNA, the CDR3 is TGTGCCAGCAGCTTAGCCCACAGGGGAATTAGCACAGATACGCAGTATTTT.

V usage is TRBV5-1 and J usage is TRBJ2-7; perhaps TRBD2 as D (5 bases). This CDR3 is 17 amino acids long. Germline CDR1 and CDR2: SGHRS and YFSETQ. Trimming took 0 bases from V and 0 from J, leaving 16 bases between them. The CDR3 here is CASSLELGGLSSYEQYF. The CDR3 DNA sequence: TGCGCCAGCAGCTTGGAGCTGGGCGGGCTCAGCTCCTACGAGCAGTACTTC. Drawing the rest from reference TRBV5-1 and TRBJ2-7, the complete variable domain is KAGVTQTPRYLIKTRGQQVTLSCSPISGHRSVSWYQQTPGQGLQFLFEYFSETQRNKGNFPGRFSGRQFSNSRSEMNVSTLELGDSALYLCASSLELGGLSSYEQYFGPGTRLTVT.

The V gene is TRBV7-3, the J gene TRBJ2-7; 7 bases line up with TRBD1. CDR1 is SGHTA and CDR2 is FQGTGA in the germline V gene. The CDR3 extends over 13 amino acids. Losses at the gene ends were 3 bases for V and 5 bases for J; bases not matched to a gene: 4. This CDR3 reads CASSLLGGDEQYF. DNA for the CDR3: TGTGCCAGCAGCTTGTTAGGGGGCGACGAGCAGTACTTC.

With respect to this clone: A read error may produce the germline difference seen at one junction end. The chain carries TRBV7-9 and TRBJ2-1; 9 bases are a match to TRBD2. The CDR3 loop spans 16 amino acids. Germline V lookup: CDR1 SEHNR, CDR2 FQNEAQ (reference sequence). The CDR3 reads CSSSLGFAGGDNEQFF. CDR3 bases: TGTTCCAGCAGCTTAGGTTTTGCGGGAGGGGACAATGAGCAGTTCTTC. The whole variable domain, remainder taken from reference TRBV7-9 and TRBJ2-1, is DTGVSQNPRHKITKRGQNVTFRCDPISEHNRLYWYRQTLGQGPEFLTYFQNEAQLEKSRLLSDRFSAERPKGSFSTLEIQRTEQGDSAMYLCSSSLGFAGGDNEQFFGPGTRLTVL.

Notes on this clone: The same CDR3 can be traced to other DNA sequences in this sample. The chain recombines TRBV19 with TRBJ2-1, with 10 bases matching TRBD2. V was clipped by 6 bases and J by 4 bases; unmatched bases: 6. The CDR3 is 15 residues long. Looked up from germline, CDR1 is LNHDA and CDR2 is SQIVND (reference sequence). CDR3 DNA: TGTGCCAGTAGCACCCTAGCGGGAGCTTACAATGAGCAGTTCTTC. Its protein product is CASSTLAGAYNEQFF.